This entry lists 23 T cell receptor beta chains sequenced from one sample in a study of blood T cell repertoires in COVID-19. Clones were sequenced by immunoSEQ multiplex PCR, and TCRdb holds only the in-frame ones, with some missing. The data hold approximately 200,000 clones, with about 83% observed a single time. Specimen: PBMCs or T cells enriched from blood (not recorded which). The receptors derive from a young woman who had recovered from COVID-19.

This clone occurred a few times. The rearrangement uses TRBV28 and TRBJ1-5; D possibly corresponds to TRBD1 (5 bases). Germline V gene data show CDR1 as MDHEN and CDR2 as SYDVKM. The CDR3 runs 15 residues. Trimming took 5 bases from V and 0 from J, leaving 11 bases between them. The CDR3 here is CASSQGVYSNQPQHF. The DNA for the CDR3 is TGTGCCAGCAGTCAGGGTGTATATAGCAATCAGCCCCAGCATTTT.

CDR3 loop: CAWSKVGQTNTGELFF. The CDR3 nucleotides read TGTGCCTGGAGTAAGGTGGGACAGACGAACACCGGGGAGCTGTTTTTT. This chain links TRBV30 with TRBJ2-2; 7 nucleotides align to TRBD1. Losses at the gene ends were 2 bases for V and 0 bases for J; bases not matched to a gene: 6. The V gene's germline CDR1 is GTSNPN and CDR2 SVGIG (reference sequence). The CDR3 runs to 16 residues.

This clone was seen more than once but under ten times. The chain links TRBV6-5 to TRBJ1-6; D is perhaps TRBD1 (5 bases). With 3 bases removed from V and 10 bases from J, the gap between germline ends came to 10 bases. The CDR3 totals 13 residues. From germline, CDR1 is MNHEY and CDR2 SVGAGI. CDR3 sequence reads: CASSYRGESPLHF. DNA of the CDR3: TGTGCCAGCAGTTATCGGGGGGAATCACCCCTCCACTTT.

The chain is built from TRBV7-4 and TRBJ2-5; 8 nucleotides line up with TRBD2. The J segment lost 5 bases and the V segment lost 5 bases, leaving 13 bases of the junction unmatched. The CDR3 contains 16 residues. Germline V gene sequence: CDR1 SGHVT, CDR2 SQSDAQ. CDR3 DNA: TGTGCCAGCAGCCTGCGGACTAGCCCGTGGGTGGAGACCCAGTACTTC. Translated: CASSLRTSPWVETQYF.

The chain couples TRBV27 to TRBJ2-1, with TRBD2 matching over 9 bases. Trimming cost V 5 bases and J 0 bases; bases outside gene matches: 8. Per germline, CDR1 MNHEY and CDR2 SMNVEV (reference sequence). CDR3 size: 17 residues. CDR3 nucleotide sequence: TGTGCCAGCAGTAGACTAGCGGATCCGAGCTCCTACAATGAGCAGTTCTTC. Translation gives CASSRLADPSSYNEQFF.

This clone was observed a few times. This chain uses TRBV11-3 with TRBJ2-7; D unresolved. Germline assignment: CDR1 SGHNT and CDR2 YENEEA. There are 13 residues in the CDR3. V shed 3 bases and J shed 2 bases, with 8 bases lying between them. The CDR3 loop is CASSLGTTYEQYF. The DNA of the CDR3 is TGTGCCAGCAGCTTGGGCACCACCTACGAGCAGTACTTC.

J is TRBJ2-2 and V is TRBV9; D uncertain. CDR1 SGDLS and CDR2 YYNGEE come from the germline V gene. The V end was cut by 1 base, the J end by 2 bases, with 9 bases between. The length of the CDR3 is 15 residues. The CDR3 is CASSVLGSNTGELFF. In nucleotides, the CDR3 is TGTGCCAGCAGCGTATTGGGCAGCAACACCGGGGAGCTGTTTTTT.

V and J are TRBV5-1 and TRBJ1-3; D unresolved. CDR1 is SGHRS and CDR2 is YFSETQ in the germline V gene. CDR3 length: 14 residues. V was clipped by 0 bases and J by 4 bases, with 8 bases between them. The CDR3 region has the DNA TGCGCCAGCAGCTTGGGAGAATGGGGAAACACCATATATTTT. Amino acids: CASSLGEWGNTIYF.

The V call is TRBV7-3, the J call TRBJ2-1, with TRBD2 matching 9 bases. Per germline, CDR1 SGHTA and CDR2 FQGTGA. V shed 5 bases and J 5 bases; nucleotides not matched to a gene: 4. The CDR3 extends over 14 amino acids. The CDR3 DNA sequence: TGTGCCAGCAGCCAATCTAGCGGGAACAATGAGCAGTTCTTC. It is translated as CASSQSSGNNEQFF.

This chain joins TRBV11-2 and TRBJ2-7; D unresolved. The CDR3 spans 14 residues. The V end was cut by 0 bases, the J end by 2 bases, with 8 bases between. Per germline, CDR1 SGHAT and CDR2 FQNNGV. The CDR3 region is CASSLDQDPYEQYF. The CDR3 nucleotides read TGTGCCAGCAGCTTAGACCAGGATCCCTACGAGCAGTACTTC. Complete variable domain (other parts from reference TRBV11-2 and TRBJ2-7): EAGVAQSPRYKIIEKRQSVAFWCNPISGHATLYWYQQILGQGPKLLIQFQNNGVVDDSQLPKDRFSAERLKGVDSTLKIQPAKLEDSAVYLCASSLDQDPYEQYFGPGTRLTVT.

The J gene is TRBJ2-7, the V gene TRBV5-6; 9 bases are a match to TRBD2. Trimming took 3 bases from V and 3 from J; bases not matched to a gene: 7. Germline V gives CDR1 SGHDT, CDR2 YYEEEE. The CDR3 totals 15 residues. CDR3 nucleotide sequence: TGTGCCAGCAGCTATTGGGGGACTAGCATCTACGAGCAGTACTTC. It specifies CASSYWGTSIYEQYF.

The rearrangement uses TRBV10-2 and TRBJ2-7, with 7 bases fitting TRBD1. The CDR3 covers 14 residues. V trimming: 5 bases; J trimming: 1 base; junction bases outside the gene matches: 5. Germline-derived CDR1 and CDR2 are WSHSY and SAAADI. In DNA form, the CDR3 reads TGCGCCAGCAGTTTTGGGGACAGATCCTACGAGCAGTACTTC. Encoded protein: CASSFGDRSYEQYF.

The V and J genes are TRBV15 and TRBJ1-1; D is unclear. CDR1 and CDR2 from the germline V gene are LNHNV and YYDKDF (reference sequence). This CDR3 has 13 residues. The ends were cut back, 9 bases at V and 2 bases at J, with 13 bases in the middle. Here the CDR3 reads CATTRGDNTEAFF. CDR3 sequence (DNA): TGTGCCACTACGCGGGGTGACAACACTGAAGCTTTCTTT.

Concerning this clone itself: Other DNA sequences of this sample code for an identical CDR3. V and J are TRBV7-9 and TRBJ2-7; 7 bases are shared with TRBD1. Germline CDR1 SEHNR, CDR2 FQNEAQ (reference sequence). The CDR3 has 15 amino acids. Germline trimming cut 1 base from V and 4 bases from J; bases unmatched to any gene: 7. CDR3 DNA sequence: TGTGCCAGCAGCTTAGGTCAGGGGGTATGGTACGAGCAGTACTTC. It translates to CASSLGQGVWYEQYF. Looking up the rest from reference TRBV7-9 and TRBJ2-7 gives the full variable domain: DTGVSQNPRHKITKRGQNVTFRCDPISEHNRLYWYRQTLGQGPEFLTYFQNEAQLEKSRLLSDRFSAERPKGSFSTLEIQRTEQGDSAMYLCASSLGQGVWYEQYFGPGTRLTVT.

In its sample, this clone was seen once. The genes are TRBV5-1 and TRBJ2-2; 7 bases fit TRBD2. The CDR3 loop spans 16 amino acids. V shed 1 base, J shed 3 bases, and the junction held 6 bases outside the gene matches. CDR1 is SGHRS, CDR2 YFSETQ, per germline. For the CDR3, the DNA is TGCGCCAGCAGCTTGACTTCGCGGGGGTACACCGGGGAGCTGTTTTTT. This sequence encodes CASSLTSRGYTGELFF.

A single count supports this clone. J is TRBJ1-1 and V is TRBV3-1 (or the pseudogene TRBV3-2); maybe TRBD1 (6 bases). This CDR3 is built from 13 residues. Per germline, CDR1 LGHDT and CDR2 YNNKEL (reference sequence). The V end lost 2 bases, the J end lost 8 bases, and 12 bases lay between the germline ends. This chain's CDR3 is CASSQLSGTEAFF. CDR3 DNA sequence: TGTGCCAGCAGCCAACTGAGTGGGACAGAAGCTTTCTTT.

This rearrangement joins TRBV18 to TRBJ2-1; D may be TRBD2 (5 bases). The CDR3 runs 15 residues. CDR1 is KGHSH and CDR2 is LQKENI in the germline V gene. V lost 5 bases to trimming and J lost 4 bases, with 15 bases between them. In DNA form, the CDR3 reads TGTGCCAGCTCATCGAACCGGGAACTTTACAATGAGCAGTTCTTC. Residues: CASSSNRELYNEQFF.

J is TRBJ2-2 and V is TRBV10-3; 7 bases align to TRBD1. The CDR3 extends over 15 amino acids. Per the germline V gene, CDR1 is ENHRY and CDR2 is SYGVKD. The junction had 11 bases not matched to a gene; V was cut back by 5 bases and J by 8 bases. This CDR3 is CAISTGDSEGGELFF. The CDR3 DNA sequence: TGTGCCATCAGTACAGGGGATTCCGAGGGGGGGGAGCTGTTTTTT.

Only one count was recorded for this clone. The chain recombines TRBV27 with TRBJ1-2; D uncertain. This CDR3 spans 13 amino acids. The germline CDR1 and CDR2 sequences are MNHEY and SMNVEV (reference sequence). V lost 3 bases to trimming and J lost 4 bases, with 9 bases between them. Written as DNA, the CDR3 is TGTGCCAGCAGTTTTGGCGGCATCTATGGCTACACCTTC. It translates to CASSFGGIYGYTF.

The chain has TRBV9 and TRBJ1-2; the match to TRBD1 covers 10 bases. CDR1 and CDR2 from the germline V gene are SGDLS and YYNGEE. V gave up 0 bases and J gave up 4 bases; unmatched junction bases: 3. CDR3 length equals 15 residues. The CDR3 DNA reads as TGTGCCAGCAGCGTAGGGGACAGGGGCCCCTATGGCTACACCTTC. It codes for CASSVGDRGPYGYTF.

The chain uses TRBV7-9 and TRBJ2-1; D gene unclear. The V end lost 5 bases, the J end lost 0 bases, and 8 bases lay between the germline ends. This CDR3 region has 14 residues. Germline assignment: CDR1 SEHNR and CDR2 FQNEAQ (reference sequence). The CDR3 DNA reads TGTGCCAGCAGCCCAACCGGCTCCTACAATGAGCAGTTCTTC. This sequence encodes CASSPTGSYNEQFF.

This clone appeared a single time. This chain joins TRBV10-3 and TRBJ1-6; 8 nucleotides line up with TRBD1. The trim removed 6 bases at V and 5 bases at J, leaving 6 bases unmatched. Germline V CDR1 and CDR2: ENHRY, SYGVKD. This CDR3 region has 15 residues. Here the CDR3 reads CAIRQPGQDNSPLHF. In nucleotides, the CDR3 is TGTGCCATCAGGCAACCGGGACAGGATAATTCACCCCTCCACTTT.

The chain links TRBV2 to TRBJ2-5; D possibly corresponds to TRBD2 (5 bases). Germline V gene lookup returns CDR1 SNHLY and CDR2 FYNNEI. CDR3 size: 12 residues. Deletions cut 4 bases from V and 4 bases from J, with 7 bases between. Written as DNA, the CDR3 is TGTGCCAGCAGTGGGACTTTAGAGACCCAGTACTTC. Protein: CASSGTLETQYF.